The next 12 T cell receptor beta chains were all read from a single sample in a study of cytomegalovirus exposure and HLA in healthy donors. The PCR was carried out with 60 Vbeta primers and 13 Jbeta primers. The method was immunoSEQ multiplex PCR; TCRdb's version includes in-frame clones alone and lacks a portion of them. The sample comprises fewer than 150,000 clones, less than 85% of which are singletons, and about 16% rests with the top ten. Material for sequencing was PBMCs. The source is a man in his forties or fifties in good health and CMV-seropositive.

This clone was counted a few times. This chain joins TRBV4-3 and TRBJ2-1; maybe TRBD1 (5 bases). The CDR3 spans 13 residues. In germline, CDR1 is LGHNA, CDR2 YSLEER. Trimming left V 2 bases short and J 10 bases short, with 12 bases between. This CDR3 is CASSQQSQGEQFF. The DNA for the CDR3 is TGCGCCAGCAGCCAACAATCTCAGGGCGAGCAGTTCTTC.

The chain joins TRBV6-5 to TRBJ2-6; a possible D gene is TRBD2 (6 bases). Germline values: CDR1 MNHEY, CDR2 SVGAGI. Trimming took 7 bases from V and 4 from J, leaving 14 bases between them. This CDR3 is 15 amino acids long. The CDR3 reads CASTTEGLGANVLTF. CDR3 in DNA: TGTGCCAGCACCACGGAGGGGCTCGGGGCCAACGTCCTGACTTTC.

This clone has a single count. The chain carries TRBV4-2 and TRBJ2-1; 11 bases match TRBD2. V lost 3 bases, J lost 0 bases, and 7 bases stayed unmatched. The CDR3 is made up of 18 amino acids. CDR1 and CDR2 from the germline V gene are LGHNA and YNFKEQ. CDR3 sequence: CASSHALAGVISYNEQFF. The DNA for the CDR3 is TGTGCCAGCAGCCATGCACTAGCGGGAGTTATCTCCTACAATGAGCAGTTCTTC.

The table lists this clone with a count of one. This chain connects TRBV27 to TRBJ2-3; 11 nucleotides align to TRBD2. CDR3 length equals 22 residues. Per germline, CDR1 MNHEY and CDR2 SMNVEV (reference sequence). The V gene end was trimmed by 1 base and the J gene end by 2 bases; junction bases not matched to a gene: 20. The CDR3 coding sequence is TGTGCCAGCAGTTTATTAGTACCGGGACTAGCGGTAGTCACAGCTTTCACAGATACGCAGTATTTT. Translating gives CASSLLVPGLAVVTAFTDTQYF.

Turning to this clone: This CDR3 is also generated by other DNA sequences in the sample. In DNA, the CDR3 is TGTGCCAGCAGACTTGGGCTAAACTATGGCTACACCTTC. Its protein is CASRLGLNYGYTF. The V call is TRBV2, the J call TRBJ1-2, with no clear D. CDR3 length: 13 amino acids. Germline values: CDR1 SNHLY, CDR2 FYNNEI. V lost 6 bases, J lost 2 bases, and 10 bases lay in between.

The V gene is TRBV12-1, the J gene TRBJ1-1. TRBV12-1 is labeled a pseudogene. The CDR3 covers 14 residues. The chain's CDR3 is CASGRRQWNTEAFF. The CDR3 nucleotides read TGTGCCAGCGGGAGGAGACAGTGGAACACTGAAGCTTTCTTT.

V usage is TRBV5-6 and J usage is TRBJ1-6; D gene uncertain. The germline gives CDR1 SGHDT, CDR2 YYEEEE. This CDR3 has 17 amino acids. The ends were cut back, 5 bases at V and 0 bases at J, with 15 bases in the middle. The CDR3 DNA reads TGTGCCAGCAGTTATGAGGAGACCAACTCCTATAATTCACCCCTCCACTTT. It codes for CASSYEETNSYNSPLHF.

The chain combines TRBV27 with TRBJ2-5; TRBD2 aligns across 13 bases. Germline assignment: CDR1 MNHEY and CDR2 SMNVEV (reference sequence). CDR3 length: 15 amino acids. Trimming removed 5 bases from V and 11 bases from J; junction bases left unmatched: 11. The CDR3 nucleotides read TGTGCCAGCAGTCCTACTAGCGGGAGGGCCGAAGAGCAGTACTTC. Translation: CASSPTSGRAEEQYF.

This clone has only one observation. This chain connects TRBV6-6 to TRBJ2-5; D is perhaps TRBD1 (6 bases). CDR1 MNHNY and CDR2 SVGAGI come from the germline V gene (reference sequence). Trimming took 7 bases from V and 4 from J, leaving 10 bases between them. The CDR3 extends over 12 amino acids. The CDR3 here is CASKGVAETQYF. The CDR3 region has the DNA TGTGCCAGCAAGGGGGTGGCAGAGACCCAGTACTTC.

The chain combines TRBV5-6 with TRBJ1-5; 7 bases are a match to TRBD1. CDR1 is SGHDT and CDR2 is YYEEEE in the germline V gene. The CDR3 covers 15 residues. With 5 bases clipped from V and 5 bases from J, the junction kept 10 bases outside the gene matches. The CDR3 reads CASSSFQGVYQPQHF. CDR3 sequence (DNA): TGTGCCAGCAGTTCGTTTCAGGGGGTCTATCAGCCCCAGCATTTT.

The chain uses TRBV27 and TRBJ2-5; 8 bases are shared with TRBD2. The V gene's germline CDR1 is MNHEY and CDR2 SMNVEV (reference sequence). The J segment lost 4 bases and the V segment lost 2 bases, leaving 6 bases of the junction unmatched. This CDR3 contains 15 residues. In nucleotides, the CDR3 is TGTGCCAGCAGTTTAGCGGGGGGCCTGGGAGAGACCCAGTACTTC. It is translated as CASSLAGGLGETQYF.

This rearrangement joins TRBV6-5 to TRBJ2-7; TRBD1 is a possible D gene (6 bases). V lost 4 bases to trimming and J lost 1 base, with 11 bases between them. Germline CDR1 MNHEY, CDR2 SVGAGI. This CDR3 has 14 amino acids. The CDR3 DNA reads TGTGCCAGCAGTTCAAGGACAGATTCCTACGAGCAGTACTTC. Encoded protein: CASSSRTDSYEQYF.